These 14 T cell receptor beta chains came from one sample sequenced in a study of cytomegalovirus exposure and HLA in healthy donors. The PCR contained 60 Vbeta and 13 Jbeta primers. This table comes from immunoSEQ multiplex PCR, and its TCRdb copy is limited to in-frame clones, with some not included. The sample records about 180,000 clones, around four fifths being singletons. The sequenced sample consisted of PBMCs. These receptors all stem from a man under 40 in good health and CMV-seronegative.

The J gene is TRBJ1-4, the V gene TRBV4-1, with a weak D call TRBD1 (6 bases). Germline CDR1 is MGHRA and CDR2 is YSYEKL. The CDR3 consists of 14 residues. V was pared by 0 bases and J by 7 bases, with 9 bases between. The CDR3 region is CASSQEGAGEKLFF. In DNA, the CDR3 is TGCGCCAGCAGCCAAGAGGGGGCCGGTGAAAAACTGTTTTTT.

There are a few counts of this clone. The chain has TRBV10-3 and TRBJ1-4; D is perhaps TRBD1 (6 bases). V was trimmed by 6 bases and J by 5 bases, leaving 10 bases between them. The CDR3 totals 13 residues. Germline CDR1 and CDR2: ENHRY and SYGVKD. The CDR3 nucleotides read TGTGCCATCAGAGGGGGGGCGAATGAAAAACTGTTTTTT. It codes for CAIRGGANEKLFF.

J is TRBJ2-7 and V is TRBV25-1, with a weak D call TRBD1 (5 bases). Trimming took off 0 bases at V and 5 bases at J, with 14 bases between the two ends. In germline, CDR1 is MGHDK, CDR2 SYGVNS. This CDR3 is 15 amino acids long. CDR3 loop: CASSEYGAGRHEQYF. CDR3 nucleotides: TGTGCCAGCAGTGAATATGGGGCTGGGCGGCACGAGCAGTACTTC.

This clone came up a few times. The V and J genes are TRBV19 and TRBJ1-5; D not resolved. V lost 8 bases, J lost 0 bases, and 8 bases lay in between. The germline CDR1 and CDR2 sequences are LNHDA and SQIVND (reference sequence). This CDR3 has 13 residues. The CDR3 spells CASGRLSNQPQHF. The CDR3 nucleotides read TGTGCCAGTGGGAGACTTAGCAATCAGCCCCAGCATTTT.

The chain is built from TRBV18 and TRBJ1-5; 10 bases are a match to TRBD1. Unmatched junction bases numbered 7, after V lost 1 base and J lost 7 bases. There are 16 residues in the CDR3. Germline CDR1 reads KGHSH; CDR2 reads LQKENI. The chain's CDR3 is CASSPRGTGEGQPQHF. CDR3 DNA: TGTGCCAGCTCACCACGGGGGACAGGGGAAGGGCAGCCCCAGCATTTT.

This clone was counted once. V usage is TRBV5-6 and J usage is TRBJ2-2; D gene unclear. Germline-derived CDR1 and CDR2 are SGHDT and YYEEEE. The V end was cut by 1 base, the J end by 7 bases, with 5 bases between. The CDR3 runs to 12 residues. DNA of the CDR3: TGTGCCAGCAGCTTGTTCAGCGGGGAGCTGTTTTTT. The encoded protein is CASSLFSGELFF.

This clone was found once. The same CDR3 can be traced to other DNA sequences in this sample. This chain joins TRBV15 and TRBJ2-7, with 7 nucleotides matching TRBD1. V was clipped by 3 bases and J by 2 bases; unmatched bases: 1. This CDR3 has 13 residues. Germline CDR1 is LNHNV and CDR2 is YYDKDF (reference sequence). CDR3: CATSRDRPYEQYF. CDR3 DNA sequence: TGTGCCACCAGCAGGGACAGGCCCTACGAGCAGTACTTC.

This clone has just one count. The chain couples TRBV5-3 to TRBJ1-1; TRBD1 might be the D (6 bases). TRBV5-3 is given ORF status, its function remaining uncertain. The CDR3 spans 12 residues. V lost 10 bases, J lost 4 bases, and 14 bases lay in between. The CDR3 nucleotides are TGTGCCGGACTCGGGGGGGCCACTGAAGCTTTCTTT. Its translation is CAGLGGATEAFF.

The genes are TRBV7-9 and TRBJ1-2, with 8 bases identical to TRBD1. CDR1 SEHNR and CDR2 FQNEAQ come from the germline V gene (reference sequence). The CDR3 consists of 16 residues. V shed 5 bases, J shed 0 bases, and the junction held 8 bases outside the gene matches. In nucleotides, the CDR3 is TGTGCCAGCAGCCTAGGACAGGGACGGTCTAACTATGGCTACACCTTC. Amino acid sequence: CASSLGQGRSNYGYTF.

This clone was counted only a few times. The chain recombines TRBV29-1 with TRBJ1-1; 8 bases fit TRBD1. The CDR3 totals 15 residues. Germline-derived CDR1 and CDR2 are SQVTM and ANQGSEA. V shed 5 bases and J 2 bases; nucleotides not matched to a gene: 10. CDR3 DNA sequence: TGCAGCGTTAGCTTATTAGGACAGGGAAACACTGAAGCTTTCTTT. Translated: CSVSLLGQGNTEAFF.

This chain uses TRBV13 with TRBJ2-7, with 8 bases that match TRBD1. V dropped 4 bases and J dropped 0; count of bases not matched to a gene: 5. CDR3 length: 15 residues. Germline V gene lookup returns CDR1 PRHDT and CDR2 FYEKMQ (reference sequence). The CDR3 nucleotides read TGTGCCAGCAGCTCCCCCGGGACAGGCTCCTACGAGCAGTACTTC. Translating gives CASSSPGTGSYEQYF. Filled out from reference TRBV13 and TRBJ2-7, the complete variable domain reads AAGVIQSPRHLIKEKRETATLKCYPIPRHDTVYWYQQGPGQDPQFLISFYEKMQSDKGSIPDRFSAQQFSDYHSELNMSSLELGDSALYFCASSSPGTGSYEQYFGPGTRLTVT.

The gene calls are TRBV21-1 and TRBJ2-1; TRBD1, as called in the table, went unchecked against the DNA. TRBV21-1 is noted as a pseudogene. The CDR3 spans 15 residues. CDR3 in amino acids: CASSKGRGSYNEQFF. CDR3 nucleotides: TGTGCCAGCAGCAAAGGTAGGGGCTCCTACAATGAGCAGTTCTTC.

The rearrangement uses TRBV13 and TRBJ2-4; 8 positions match TRBD1. The CDR3 is made up of 15 amino acids. Germline loops: CDR1 PRHDT, CDR2 FYEKMQ (reference sequence). V shed 4 bases and J 3 bases; nucleotides not matched to a gene: 5. The CDR3 protein is CASSSGQGVKNIQYF. DNA of the CDR3: TGTGCCAGCAGCTCAGGACAGGGAGTCAAAAACATTCAGTACTTC.

V usage is TRBV13 and J usage is TRBJ2-7, with 16 bases identical to TRBD2. The germline gives CDR1 PRHDT, CDR2 FYEKMQ (reference sequence). After removal of 5 bases from V and 4 bases from J, the junction contained 5 bases not matched to a gene. The CDR3 covers 16 residues. The DNA for the CDR3 is TGTGCCAGCAGCGAGGGACTAGCGGGGGGGCGTTACGAGCAGTACTTC. This sequence encodes CASSEGLAGGRYEQYF.